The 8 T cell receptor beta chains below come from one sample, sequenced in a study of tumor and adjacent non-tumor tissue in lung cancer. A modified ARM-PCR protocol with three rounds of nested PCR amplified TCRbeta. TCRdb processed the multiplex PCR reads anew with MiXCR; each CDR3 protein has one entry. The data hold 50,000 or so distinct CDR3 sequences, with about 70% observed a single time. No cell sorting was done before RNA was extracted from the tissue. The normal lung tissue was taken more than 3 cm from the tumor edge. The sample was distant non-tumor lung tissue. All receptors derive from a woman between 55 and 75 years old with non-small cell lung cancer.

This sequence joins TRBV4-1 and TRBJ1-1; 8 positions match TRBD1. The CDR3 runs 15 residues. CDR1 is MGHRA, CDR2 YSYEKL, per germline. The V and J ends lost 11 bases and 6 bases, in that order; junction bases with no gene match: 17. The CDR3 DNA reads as TGCGCCGGCAACCAAGGGCAGGGGGCGAAGGCTGAAGCTTTCTTT. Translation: CAGNQGQGAKAEAFF.

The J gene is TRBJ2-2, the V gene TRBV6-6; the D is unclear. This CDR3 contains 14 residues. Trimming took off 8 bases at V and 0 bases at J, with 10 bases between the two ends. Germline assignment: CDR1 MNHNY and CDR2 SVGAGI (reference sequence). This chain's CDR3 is CASGYQTNTGELFF. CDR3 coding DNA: TGTGCCAGCGGCTACCAGACGAACACCGGGGAGCTGTTTTTT.

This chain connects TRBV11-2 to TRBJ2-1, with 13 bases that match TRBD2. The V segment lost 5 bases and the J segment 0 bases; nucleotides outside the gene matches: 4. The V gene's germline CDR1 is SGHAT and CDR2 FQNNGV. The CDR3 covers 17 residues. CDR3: CASSKRTSGSSYNEQFF. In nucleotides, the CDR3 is TGTGCCAGCAGCAAAAGGACTAGCGGGAGCTCCTACAATGAGCAGTTCTTC.

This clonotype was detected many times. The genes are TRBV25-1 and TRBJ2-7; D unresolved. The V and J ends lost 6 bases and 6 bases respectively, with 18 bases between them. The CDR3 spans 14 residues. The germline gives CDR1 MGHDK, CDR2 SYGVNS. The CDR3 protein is CASSQDSGLFEQYF. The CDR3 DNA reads TGTGCCAGCAGCCAGGATTCGGGCTTATTCGAGCAGTACTTC.

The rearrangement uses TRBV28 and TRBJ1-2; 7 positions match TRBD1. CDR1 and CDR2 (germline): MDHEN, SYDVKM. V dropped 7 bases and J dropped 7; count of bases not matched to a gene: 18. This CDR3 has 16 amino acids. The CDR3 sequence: CASTKPTRQGASGYTF. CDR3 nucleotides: TGTGCCAGCACCAAGCCCACGAGACAGGGAGCGAGTGGCTACACCTTC.

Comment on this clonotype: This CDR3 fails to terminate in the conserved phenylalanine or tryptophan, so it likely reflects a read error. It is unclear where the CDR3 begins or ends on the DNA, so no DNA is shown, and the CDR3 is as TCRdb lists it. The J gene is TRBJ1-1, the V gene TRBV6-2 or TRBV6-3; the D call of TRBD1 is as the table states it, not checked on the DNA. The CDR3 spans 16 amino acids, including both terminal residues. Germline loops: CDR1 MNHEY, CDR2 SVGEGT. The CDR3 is CASSYSGTGLVTEAIL.

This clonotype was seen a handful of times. CDR3 amino acids: CASRAWGRNLNTGELFF. In DNA, the CDR3 is TGTGCCAGCAGAGCCTGGGGCAGAAACTTGAACACCGGGGAGCTGTTTTTT. The V and J genes are TRBV6-2 or TRBV6-3 and TRBJ2-2, with a tentative D call TRBD1 (5 bases). V was shortened by 6 bases and J by 1 base, with 18 bases between the two germline ends. The germline V gene has CDR1 MNHEY and CDR2 SVGEGT. This CDR3 region has 17 residues.

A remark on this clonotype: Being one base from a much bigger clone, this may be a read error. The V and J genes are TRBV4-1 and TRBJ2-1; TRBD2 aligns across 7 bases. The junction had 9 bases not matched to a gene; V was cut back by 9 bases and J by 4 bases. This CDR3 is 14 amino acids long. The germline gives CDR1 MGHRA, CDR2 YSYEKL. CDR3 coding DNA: TGCGCCAGGGGACCGGGACTACTGTACAATGAGCAGTTCTTC. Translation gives CARGPGLLYNEQFF.